This record concerns one T cell receptor beta chain sequence. As to time point: newly diagnosed GD, antithyroid drugs for less than 3 months. With RNA extracted from PBMCs as input, the TCR library was made. The data originate from a study of regulatory T cells in long-lasting Graves disease. Library construction for TCR beta used iRepertoire HTBI primers and Arm-PCR of CDR3 regions. TCRdb fed the multiplex PCR reads into MiXCR, producing one record per CDR3 protein. This table holds about 460,000 distinct CDR3 sequences, about 15% found once. V lost 6 bases to trimming and J lost 8 bases; unmatched junction nucleotides: 10. The CDR3 is made up of 15 amino acids. Germline CDR1 reads MDHEN; CDR2 reads SYDVKM. These data are also associated with another study on T cells in Graves' hyperthyroidism and ophthalmopathy.

This clonotype was sampled from a woman aged 45-59 years with Graves disease. This chain links TRBV28 with TRBJ1-4; 9 bases align to TRBD1. This specimen consisted of peripheral blood mononuclear cells (PBMCs), obtained at new diagnosis, from a patient treated with antithyroid drugs. The CDR3 loop reads CASSPPGTGSEKLFF. In DNA, the CDR3 is TGTGCCAGCAGCCCTCCCGGGACAGGGTCAGAAAAACTGTTTTTT.